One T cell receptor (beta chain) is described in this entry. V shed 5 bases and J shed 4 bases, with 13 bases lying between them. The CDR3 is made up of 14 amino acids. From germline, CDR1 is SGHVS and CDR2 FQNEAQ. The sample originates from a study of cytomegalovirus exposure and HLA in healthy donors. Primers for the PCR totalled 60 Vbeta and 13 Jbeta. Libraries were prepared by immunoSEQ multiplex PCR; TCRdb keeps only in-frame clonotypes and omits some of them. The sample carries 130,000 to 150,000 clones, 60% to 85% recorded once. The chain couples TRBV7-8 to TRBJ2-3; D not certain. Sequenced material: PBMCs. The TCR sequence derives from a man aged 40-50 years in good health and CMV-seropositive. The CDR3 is CASSHRVGSDTQYF. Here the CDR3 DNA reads TGTGCCAGCAGCCACCGGGTCGGTTCAGATACGCAGTATTTT.